This passage covers 7 T cell receptor beta chains from one sample sequenced in a study of shared clonotypes between healthy human individuals. Some clones are missing from TCRdb's copy, which holds only in-frame ones; the method was immunoSEQ multiplex PCR. The sample shows about 600,000 clones, about 96% of them seen only once. The specimen was naive CD4+ T cells sorted from blood. Subset reported: CD45RA+ positively selected. The receptor source for this set is a woman younger than 45 in good health.

The rearrangement uses TRBV5-8 and TRBJ2-2; D gene unclear. Germline V gives CDR1 SGHTS, CDR2 YDEGEE. V lost 2 bases to trimming and J lost 2 bases, with 4 bases between them. The CDR3 spans 13 residues. The CDR3: CASSLHNTGELFF. CDR3 DNA sequence: TGTGCCAGCAGCTTACATAACACCGGGGAGCTGTTTTTT.

The rearrangement uses TRBV5-4 and TRBJ2-1, with a weak D call TRBD2 (5 bases). Germline V gives CDR1 SGHNT, CDR2 YYREEE (reference sequence). Deletions cut 1 base from V and 5 bases from J, with 13 bases between. This CDR3 is built from 15 residues. Here the CDR3 DNA reads TGTGCCAGCAGCTTGATCAGCGGTAACAACAATGAGCAGTTCTTC. Protein product: CASSLISGNNNEQFF.

The chain links TRBV29-1 to TRBJ2-7; a weak D match, TRBD2 (7 bases). This CDR3 region has 13 residues. Per germline, CDR1 SQVTM and CDR2 ANQGSEA. The germline V and J ends were trimmed by 1 base and 12 bases, with 19 bases remaining between them. CDR3 protein: CSVEGGSGEGTYF. In nucleotides, the CDR3 is TGCAGCGTTGAAGGCGGGTCAGGGGAGGGTACGTACTTC.

V usage is TRBV18 and J usage is TRBJ2-1; no firm D call. With 0 bases removed from V and 2 bases from J, the gap between germline ends came to 11 bases. CDR1 and CDR2 (germline): KGHSH, LQKENI. This CDR3 is 16 amino acids long. The DNA for the CDR3 is TGTGCCAGCTCACCACCGAACACTGGAACCTACAATGAGCAGTTCTTC. Translated: CASSPPNTGTYNEQFF. The whole variable domain, filled in from reference TRBV18 and TRBJ2-1, reads NAGVMQNPRHLVRRRGQEARLRCSPMKGHSHVYWYRQLPEEGLKFMVYLQKENIIDESGMPKERFSAEFPKEGPSILRIQQVVRGDSAAYFCASSPPNTGTYNEQFFGPGTRLTVL.

The table lists this clone with a count of one. The gene calls are TRBV2 and TRBJ1-1; a possible D gene is TRBD1 (6 bases). CDR1 SNHLY and CDR2 FYNNEI come from the germline V gene. The CDR3 length is 14 residues. The V and J ends lost 6 bases and 1 base respectively, with 12 bases between them. CDR3 DNA sequence: TGTGCCAGCAGCCGCAGGGGCCCGAACACTGAAGCTTTCTTT. This translates into CASSRRGPNTEAFF.

The chain links TRBV14 to TRBJ1-1, with 7 bases identical to TRBD1. This CDR3 is built from 16 residues. Germline lookup yields CDR1 SGHDN and CDR2 FVKESK. J gave up 1 base and V 4 bases, and 9 bases lay outside the gene matches. In nucleotides, the CDR3 is TGTGCCAGCAGCCGAGACCCAGGGACAGCGAACACTGAAGCTTTCTTT. Amino acid sequence: CASSRDPGTANTEAFF. Full variable domain (missing parts from reference TRBV14 and TRBJ1-1): EAGVTQFPSHSVIEKGQTVTLRCDPISGHDNLYWYRRVMGKEIKFLLHFVKESKQDESGMPNNRFLAERTGGTYSTLKVQPAELEDSGVYFCASSRDPGTANTEAFFGQGTRLTVV.

The chain recombines TRBV2 with TRBJ2-4; 11 bases agree with TRBD2. The CDR3 is 18 amino acids. The ends lost 4 bases at V and 9 bases at J; junction bases unmatched: 17. Germline loops: CDR1 SNHLY, CDR2 FYNNEI. The CDR3 reads CASSGGLAGGPLRFIQYF. The CDR3 bases are TGTGCCAGCAGTGGAGGGCTAGCGGGAGGCCCCCTGCGTTTCATTCAGTACTTC.